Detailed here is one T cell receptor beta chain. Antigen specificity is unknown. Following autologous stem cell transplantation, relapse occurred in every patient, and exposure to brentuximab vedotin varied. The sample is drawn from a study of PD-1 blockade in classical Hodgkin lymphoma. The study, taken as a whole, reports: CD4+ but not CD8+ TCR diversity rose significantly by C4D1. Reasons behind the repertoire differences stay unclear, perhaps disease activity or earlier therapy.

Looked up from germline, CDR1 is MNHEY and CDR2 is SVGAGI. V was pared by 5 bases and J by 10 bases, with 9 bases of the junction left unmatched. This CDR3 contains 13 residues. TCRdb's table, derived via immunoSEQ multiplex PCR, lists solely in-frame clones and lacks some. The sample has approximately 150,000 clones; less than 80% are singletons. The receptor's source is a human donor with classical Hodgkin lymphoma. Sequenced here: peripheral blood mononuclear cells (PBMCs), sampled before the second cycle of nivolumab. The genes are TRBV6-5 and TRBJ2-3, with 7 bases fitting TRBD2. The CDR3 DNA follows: TGTGCCAGCAGTGATTGGCAGCGGGATTCGCAGTATTTT. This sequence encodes CASSDWQRDSQYF.